The sequence of this T cell receptor (beta chain) was determined in a study of T-cell memory formation after mild COVID-19. The wider study: In these data, TCR clusters were largely donor specific. Overall study findings and caveats: CM and EM subsets held most contracting CD4+ clones; EMRA held CD8+ ones. Pre-infection memory showed some responding clones, and this suggested that cross-reactive memory joined. Among clones contracting day 15 to 85, CD4/CD8 was balanced, whereas later expanders leaned CD4+.

In germline, CDR1 is ENHRY, CDR2 SYGVKD. This CDR3 region has 16 residues. The V end was cut by 0 bases, the J end by 3 bases, with 14 bases between. At least ten counts were recorded for this clonotype. Its target is not known. TCRdb redid the calling of the 5' RACE reads with MiXCR, one entry per CDR3 protein. Here the sample spans hundreds of thousands of distinct CDR3 sequences, approximately 23% being singletons. The V and J genes are TRBV10-3 and TRBJ1-2; D is possibly TRBD1 (6 bases). Sequencing used PBMCs or a T cell subset sorted from them (not recorded which). This sequence was found in an adult woman who had mild COVID-19 (a few samples of this study predate the infection). Cell type and time point are not known. The CDR3 DNA sequence: TGTGCCATCAGTGAGTCGAAGGCTGGGACACACTATGGCTACACCTTC. This encodes CAISESKAGTHYGYTF.